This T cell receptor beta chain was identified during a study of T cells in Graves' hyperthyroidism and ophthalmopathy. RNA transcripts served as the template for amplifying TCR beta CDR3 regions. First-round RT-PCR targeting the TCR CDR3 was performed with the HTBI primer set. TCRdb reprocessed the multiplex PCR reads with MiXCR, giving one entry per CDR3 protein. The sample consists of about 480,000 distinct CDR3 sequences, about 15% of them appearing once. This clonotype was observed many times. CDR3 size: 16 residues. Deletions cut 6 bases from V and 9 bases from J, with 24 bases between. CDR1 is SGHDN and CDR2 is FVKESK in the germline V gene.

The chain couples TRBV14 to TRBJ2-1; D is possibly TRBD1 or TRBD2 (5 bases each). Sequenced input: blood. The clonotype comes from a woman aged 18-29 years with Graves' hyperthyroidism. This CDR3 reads CASRGPDTPQRGEQFF. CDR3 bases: TGTGCCAGCAGGGGACCCGACACCCCCCAACGGGGTGAGCAGTTCTTC.